This T cell receptor beta chain is from a study of cytomegalovirus exposure and HLA in healthy donors. PCR involved 60 Vbeta and 13 Jbeta primers. Profiled with immunoSEQ multiplex PCR; TCRdb holds only in-frame clones, not every one. This table has 81,000 or so clones, 70% to 75% appearing once. The V and J ends lost 3 bases and 0 bases respectively, with 15 bases between them. Per the germline V gene, CDR1 is GTSNPN and CDR2 is SVGIG (reference sequence). The CDR3 extends over 16 amino acids. Input material: PBMCs. The chain has TRBV30 and TRBJ1-3; no definite D call. This TCR came from a man aged 55 to 70 in good health and CMV-seronegative. The CDR3 here is CAWRGGGASSGNTIYF. DNA for the CDR3: TGTGCCTGGAGGGGAGGTGGCGCGAGCTCTGGAAACACCATATATTTT. Using reference TRBV30 and TRBJ1-3 for the parts outside the CDR3, the full variable domain is SQTIHQWPATLVQPVGSPLSLECTVEGTSNPNLYWYRQAAGRGLQLLFYSVGIGQISSEVPQNLSASRPQDRQFILSSKKLLLSDSGFYLCAWRGGGASSGNTIYFGEGSWLTVV.